Shown below are 22 T cell receptor beta chains from a single sample sequenced in a study of immune cell composition in non-small cell lung cancer (dated by TCRdb to 2015 to 2018). Normal lung samples came from the same patient and were non-adjacent lung tissue collected as far from the tumour as possible, with a minimum distance of 3 cm. The receptor library was made with the immunoSEQ multiplex PCR assay. Sourced from immuneACCESS, this table was stored by TCRdb with only in-frame sequences that have V and J called. A share of the clones is absent; for the studies checked, an unresolved V gene accounts for under half, and the remainder has no known explanation. The sample table contains about 6,800 clones; only one count was recorded for 84% of them. 9% to 15% of the sample comes from the top ten. The source material was non-adjacent lung tissue. The receptors shown here come from a human donor with non-small cell lung cancer.

The rearrangement joins TRBV14 to TRBJ1-2; no reliable D call. The CDR3 loop spans 13 amino acids. V was cut by 0 bases and J by 8 bases, with 10 bases left in between. Germline CDR1 reads SGHDN; CDR2 reads FVKESK. CDR3 in amino acids: CASSQDQIYGYTF. CDR3 DNA: TGTGCCAGCAGCCAAGATCAGATCTACGGCTACACCTTC.

V is TRBV15 and J is TRBJ1-6; D is undetermined. CDR3 length equals 14 residues. The V gene lost 0 bases and the J gene lost 9 bases, with 9 bases spanning the gap. Germline CDR1 LNHNV, CDR2 YYDKDF (reference sequence). The CDR3 DNA is TGTGCCACCAGCAGAGATCTTGAGGGTTCACCCCTCCACTTT. This translates into CATSRDLEGSPLHF.

In nucleotides, the CDR3 is TGTGCCACCAGCAGAGTAAGGACCGGGGAGCTGTTTTTT. Translated, it gives CATSRVRTGELFF. The chain employs TRBV15 and TRBJ2-2; unclear D gene. This CDR3 spans 13 amino acids. The germline V and J ends were trimmed by 1 base and 5 bases, with 5 bases remaining between them. Germline-derived CDR1 and CDR2 are LNHNV and YYDKDF (reference sequence). Together with reference TRBV15 and TRBJ2-2, the CDR3 gives the full variable domain: DAMVIQNPRYQVTQFGKPVTLSCSQTLNHNVMYWYQQKSSQAPKLLFHYYDKDFNNEADTPDNFQSRRPNTSFCFLDIRSPGLGDTAMYLCATSRVRTGELFFGEGSRLTVL.

The V call is TRBV27, the J call TRBJ1-1; D is possibly TRBD1 (6 bases). The CDR3 totals 14 residues. V lost 5 bases to trimming and J lost 7 bases, with 17 bases between them. Germline CDR1 and CDR2: MNHEY and SMNVEV (reference sequence). CDR3 DNA: TGTGCCAGCAGTCTGGACAGAGAAAACGGTGAAGCTTTCTTT. It translates to CASSLDRENGEAFF.

CDR3 amino acids: CASSLAIGGSPLHF. The CDR3 DNA reads TGTGCCAGCAGCTTAGCTATCGGGGGTTCACCCCTCCACTTT. This chain joins TRBV11-2 and TRBJ1-6, with D possibly TRBD1 on 5 matching bases. The V gene's germline CDR1 is SGHAT and CDR2 FQNNGV. This CDR3 contains 14 residues. Trimming left V 1 base short and J 9 bases short, with 10 bases between.

This chain links TRBV10-3 with TRBJ2-1; TRBD2 matches at 7 bases. CDR1 ENHRY and CDR2 SYGVKD come from the germline V gene. V lost 0 bases, J lost 6 bases, and 5 bases stayed unmatched. This CDR3 contains 15 residues. CDR3 sequence: CAISESREGPNEQFF. The CDR3 DNA is TGTGCCATCAGTGAGTCTAGGGAGGGTCCCAATGAGCAGTTCTTC.

This chain connects TRBV27 to TRBJ2-7, with a tentative D call TRBD2 (5 bases). The CDR3 spans 13 residues. Trimming took off 1 base at V and 3 bases at J, with 7 bases between the two ends. Looked up from germline, CDR1 is MNHEY and CDR2 is SMNVEV (reference sequence). CDR3 residues: CASSLFGDYEQYF. The CDR3 DNA reads as TGTGCCAGCAGTTTATTCGGGGACTACGAGCAGTACTTC.

This clone showed up just once. The gene calls are TRBV7-6 and TRBJ1-3, with TRBD1 identical over 7 bases. The CDR3 is 15 residues long. V lost 4 bases to trimming and J lost 5 bases; unmatched junction nucleotides: 8. Germline V gene lookup returns CDR1 SGHVS and CDR2 FNYEAQ. CDR3 nucleotides: TGTGCCAGCAGCTGGGGACAGAAGGCGCGAAACACCATATATTTT. It yields the protein CASSWGQKARNTIYF.

The chain employs TRBV5-1 and TRBJ2-2; TRBD2 matches at 13 bases. The trim removed 1 base at V and 5 bases at J, leaving 2 bases unmatched. Germline CDR1 and CDR2: SGHRS and YFSETQ. This CDR3 has 16 amino acids. The CDR3 protein is CASSLTSGGATGELFF. The CDR3 DNA sequence: TGCGCCAGCAGCTTGACTAGCGGGGGGGCAACCGGGGAGCTGTTTTTT.

V gene TRBV5-1 combines with J gene TRBJ2-5, with D perhaps matching TRBD1 (5 bases). The V and J ends lost 4 bases and 4 bases respectively, with 17 bases between them. The germline V gene has CDR1 SGHRS and CDR2 YFSETQ. This CDR3 spans 15 amino acids. CDR3 sequence: CASSVSRAEGETQYF. The CDR3 DNA follows: TGCGCCAGCAGCGTGAGCAGGGCTGAAGGAGAGACCCAGTACTTC.

The rearrangement uses TRBV18 and TRBJ1-5; D call uncertain. Per germline, CDR1 KGHSH and CDR2 LQKENI. The CDR3 is made up of 13 amino acids. The ends were cut back, 6 bases at V and 2 bases at J, with 8 bases in the middle. The CDR3 region is CASSDGRNQPQHF. The CDR3 DNA follows: TGTGCCAGCTCGGACGGGCGCAATCAGCCCCAGCATTTT.

This clone was seen more than once but under ten times. The rearrangement joins TRBV30 to TRBJ2-7; D might be TRBD1 (5 bases). Trimming shortened V by 2 bases and J by 5 bases, and 10 bases separated the two germline ends. The CDR3 extends over 12 amino acids. Germline lookup yields CDR1 GTSNPN and CDR2 SVGIG (reference sequence). DNA of the CDR3: TGTGCCTGGAGTAAAGGGGTCGACGAGCAGTACTTC. This encodes CAWSKGVDEQYF.

The chain has TRBV5-5 and TRBJ1-2; weak D call: TRBD1 (6 bases). The V and J ends lost 4 bases and 8 bases respectively, with 21 bases between them. Looked up from germline, CDR1 is SGHKS and CDR2 is YYEKEE (reference sequence). The CDR3 runs to 15 residues. CDR3 in amino acids: CASSRTLDSALGYTF. For the CDR3, the DNA is TGTGCCAGCAGCCGAACCTTGGACAGCGCGTTGGGCTACACCTTC.

V and J are TRBV9 and TRBJ2-7, with D possibly being TRBD2 (7 bases). V lost 4 bases, J lost 3 bases, and 14 bases lay in between. The CDR3 contains 14 residues. Looked up from germline, CDR1 is SGDLS and CDR2 is YYNGEE. In DNA, the CDR3 is TGTGCCAGCAGCCTCCGGGGGGACAACTACGAGCAGTACTTC. Protein product: CASSLRGDNYEQYF.

The gene calls are TRBV7-2 and TRBJ1-6; no clear D. The ends were cut back, 0 bases at V and 7 bases at J, with 7 bases in the middle. The CDR3 contains 14 residues. Germline V lookup: CDR1 SGHTA, CDR2 FQGNSA. CDR3 DNA: TGTGCCAGCAGCTTAGCTCCCAAGAATTCACCCCTCCACTTT. Its translation: CASSLAPKNSPLHF. The variable domain in full, completed from reference TRBV7-2 and TRBJ1-6, reads GAGVSQSPSNKVTEKGKDVELRCDPISGHTALYWYRQSLGQGLEFLIYFQGNSAPDKSGLPSDRFSAERTGGSVSTLTIQRTQQEDSAVYLCASSLAPKNSPLHFGNGTRLTVT.

The chain has TRBV4-3 and TRBJ2-3, with a weak D call TRBD1 (6 bases). The CDR3 totals 15 residues. Deletions cut 4 bases from V and 4 bases from J, with 15 bases between. CDR1 and CDR2 from the germline V gene are LGHNA and YSLEER. CDR3 region: CASSRIGGWADTQYF. The CDR3 coding sequence is TGCGCCAGCAGCCGCATTGGGGGCTGGGCAGATACGCAGTATTTT.

The chain has TRBV9 and TRBJ2-7, with TRBD1 matching over 9 bases. J lost 5 bases, V lost 4 bases, and 4 bases had no gene match. Germline CDR1 is SGDLS and CDR2 is YYNGEE. This CDR3 is built from 13 residues. The CDR3 coding sequence is TGTGCCAGCAGCTCCGGGACAGGGAACGAGCAGTACTTC. This translates into CASSSGTGNEQYF.

This clone has only a few counts. The chain carries TRBV4-2 and TRBJ2-7; D possibly corresponds to TRBD1 (6 bases). The germline V gene encodes CDR1 LGHNA and CDR2 YNFKEQ. Trimming pared 1 base from V and 7 bases from J, leaving 14 bases between. This CDR3 is 14 amino acids long. The CDR3: CASSQAGGSWEQYF. CDR3 sequence (DNA): TGTGCCAGCAGCCAAGCTGGGGGCTCGTGGGAGCAGTACTTC.

This sequence joins TRBV21-1 and TRBJ2-1; TRBD2, the D gene given by the table, was not confirmed from the DNA. TRBV21-1 corresponds to a pseudogene. The CDR3 has 19 amino acids. This CDR3 is CASSIPGTSGGDPYNEQFF. CDR3 in DNA: TGTGCCAGCAGCATTCCCGGGACTAGCGGGGGGGACCCCTACAATGAGCAGTTCTTC.

The chain uses TRBV11-1 and TRBJ2-4; TRBD1 might be the D (5 bases). This CDR3 has 16 residues. Deletions cut 5 bases from V and 6 bases from J, with 20 bases between. CDR1 and CDR2 (germline): SGHAT, FQDESV (reference sequence). CDR3 in amino acids: CASSARQKGLGNIQYF. The CDR3 DNA is TGTGCCAGCAGCGCCCGACAAAAGGGGCTTGGAAACATTCAGTACTTC.

The rearrangement uses TRBV6-1 and TRBJ2-3; 9 nucleotides agree with TRBD2. Germline V gives CDR1 MNHNS, CDR2 SASEGT. The junction had 3 bases not matched to a gene; V was cut back by 4 bases and J by 4 bases. The CDR3 extends over 14 amino acids. CDR3 region: CASSGLAGADTQYF. CDR3 bases: TGTGCCAGCAGTGGTTTAGCGGGGGCAGATACGCAGTATTTT.

The chain couples TRBV6-5 to TRBJ2-7; D not resolved. CDR3 length: 13 residues. Trimming cost V 7 bases and J 0 bases, with 10 bases left between them. Germline V gene data show CDR1 as MNHEY and CDR2 as SVGAGI. In DNA, the CDR3 is TGTGCCAGCACCCGCACCAGCTCCTACGAGCAGTACTTC. It is translated as CASTRTSSYEQYF.